The entry below describes one TCR beta chain. Its antigen is unknown. No quality values exist for individual bases; no much larger clone is one base distant. V gives up 2 bases and J gives up 5 bases, and the segment between their germline ends measures 11 bases. The CDR3 spans 14 residues, from the cysteine through the phenylalanine. Just the 42-base CDR3 DNA is kept, in frame starting at base 1. Reading the germline V gene gives CDR1 SGDLS and CDR2 YYNGEE. These data originate in a study of beta chain features in type 1 diabetes (dated by TCRdb to the late 2010s). In terms of the full investigation: No differences in mean age, gender distribution, total cell number or subset yield were found between patients and healthy donors. Across all samples, approximately 98,000,000 sorted cells were examined, and cell number per subset correlated strongly with RNA yield. The study compared TCRB repertoires of sorted circulating CD4+ T cell subsets between recently diagnosed type 1 diabetes patients and matched healthy donors. Whereas all 30 or so donors provided naive and central memory subsets, regulatory and stem cell-like memory subsets were isolated from just 8 patients and roughly eight healthy donors. Findings and caveats that apply to the study as a whole: Fewer insertions and more nucleotide deletions at VDJ recombination sites were observed in patients with type 1 diabetes, implying thymic rearrangement abnormalities. Because cDNA was sequenced instead of genomic DNA, activated cells with high expression could be over-represented, although the groups did not differ in activation or CD3 levels. Naive, central memory and regulatory TCRB repertoires appeared more similar among patients than among healthy donors. A moderate but significant shortening of TCRB CDR3 length was observed in type 1 diabetes patients in all four CD4+ subsets. Because small numbers of individuals were included in the HLA sub-analyses, any influence of HLA type on TCRB rearrangement was left unresolved. PCR might favor shorter templates, but patient and control samples were amplified and corrected together, so any skew would affect both groups equally.

The entire amount of isolated RNA was reverse transcribed using the High Capacity cDNA Reverse Transcription Kit, so the sequenced TCRB transcripts were expressed ones. Deep immunoSEQ sequencing was performed on naive, central memory and regulatory T cell samples, with an average of roughly 4 million total reads per sample. Sorted cells were lysed in RLT buffer, and RNA was extracted using DNase-treated RNeasy Micro or Mini kits according to cell number. Each cell subset was processed on its own to prevent cross-contamination, while patient and healthy donor samples were processed together. The immunoSEQ multiplex PCR was used to amplify TCRB sequences from cDNA, yielding 87-bp fragments that span the CDR3 region. Sequencing of the amplicons was done on the Illumina HiSeq platform. In the authors' own workflow: Synthetic template baselines were used to correct PCR bias computationally, reads within Hamming distance 2 were collapsed together, and singletons that could not be merged were discarded. Reads were aligned against IMGT to assign V, D and J genes, CDR3 length and insertions or deletions at six rearrangement sites. Within each subset, clonotype counts were normalized to the number of sorted cells before true diversity and Gini coefficients were calculated with the tcR R package. The overlap coefficient, calculated on TCRB nucleotide sequences, was used to measure repertoire sharing. Out-of-frame TCRB sequences from naive cells were analyzed as a proxy for the pre-selection repertoire. This immuneACCESS table, as held by TCRdb, lists in-frame sequences with V and J called but not all clones. Of the missing ones, under half trace to an unresolved V gene in checked studies; the others have no known cause. V and J calls and clone size are given by that table; D and trimming were obtained from the DNA. Present in this sample are 390,000 or so clones, 14% of which were seen just once. The leading ten clones occupy 0.035% to 0.04% of the sample.

A single peripheral blood draw of roughly 0.11 L on average was collected from each donor into heparinised tubes. A BD FACSAria II was used to sort naive, central memory, regulatory and stem cell-like memory CD4+ T cells with a panel that included CD45RO, CCR7, CD25, CD127, CD95 and CD27. A purity above 95% was achieved for all sorted populations. PBMCs were separated immediately by Lymphoprep density gradient centrifugation and were stained directly, without being cultured. So that batch effects would be minimized, each experiment stained and sorted samples in pairs, pairing one healthy donor with one patient.

The chain is made from TRBV9 and TRBJ2-1, with a tentative D gene TRBD1 over 6 matching bases. This TCR came from a man younger than 45 in good health. The sequenced material came from naive CD4+ T cells from blood. The cell subset or site label corresponds to: true naive CD4+ T cells. The nucleotide sequence is given as TGTGCCAGCAGCGTCGGGACACCAAACAATGAGCAGTTCTTC. Protein translation: CASSVGTPNNEQFF.